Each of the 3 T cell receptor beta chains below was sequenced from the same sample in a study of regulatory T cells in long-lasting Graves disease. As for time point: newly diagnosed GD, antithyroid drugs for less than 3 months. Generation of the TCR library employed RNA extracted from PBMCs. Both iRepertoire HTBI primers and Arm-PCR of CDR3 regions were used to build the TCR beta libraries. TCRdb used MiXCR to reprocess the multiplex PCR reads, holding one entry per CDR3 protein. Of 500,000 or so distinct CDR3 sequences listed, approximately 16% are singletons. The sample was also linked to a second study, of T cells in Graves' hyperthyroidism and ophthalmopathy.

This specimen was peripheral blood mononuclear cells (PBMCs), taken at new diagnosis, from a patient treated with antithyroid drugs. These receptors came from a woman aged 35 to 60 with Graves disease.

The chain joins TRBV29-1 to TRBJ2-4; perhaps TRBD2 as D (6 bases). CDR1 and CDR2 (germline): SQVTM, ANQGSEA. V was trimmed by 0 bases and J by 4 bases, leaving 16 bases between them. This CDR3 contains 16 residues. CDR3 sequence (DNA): TGCAGCGTTGAAGAATTTCGTCAGGGAGGTAAAAACATTCAGTACTTC. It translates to CSVEEFRQGGKNIQYF.

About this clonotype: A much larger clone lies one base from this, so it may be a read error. The CDR3 DNA reads as TGTGCCAGCAGCTTATCGAGTGGCGGGATCACAGATACGCAGTATTTT. Protein sequence: CASSLSSGGITDTQYF. The chain employs TRBV11-2 and TRBJ2-3; maybe TRBD2 (6 bases). The V and J ends lost 2 bases and 2 bases respectively, with 14 bases between them. Germline V gene data show CDR1 as SGHAT and CDR2 as FQNNGV. The CDR3 loop spans 16 amino acids.

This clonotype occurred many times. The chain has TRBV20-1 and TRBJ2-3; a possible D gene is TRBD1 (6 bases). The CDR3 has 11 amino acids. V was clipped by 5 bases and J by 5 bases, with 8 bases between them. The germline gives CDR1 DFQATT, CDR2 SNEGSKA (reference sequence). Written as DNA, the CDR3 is TGCAGTGCTGCCAGGGGAGATACGCAGTATTTT. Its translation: CSAARGDTQYF.